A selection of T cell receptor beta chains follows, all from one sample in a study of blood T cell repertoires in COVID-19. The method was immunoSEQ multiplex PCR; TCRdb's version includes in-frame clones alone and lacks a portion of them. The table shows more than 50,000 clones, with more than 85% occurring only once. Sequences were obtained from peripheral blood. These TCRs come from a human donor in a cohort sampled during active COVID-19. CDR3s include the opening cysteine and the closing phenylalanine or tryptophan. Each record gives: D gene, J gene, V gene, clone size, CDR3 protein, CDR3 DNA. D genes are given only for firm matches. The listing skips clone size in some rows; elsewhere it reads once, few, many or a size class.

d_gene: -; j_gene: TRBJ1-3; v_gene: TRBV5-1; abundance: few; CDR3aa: CASSSTVRGSGNTIYF; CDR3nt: TGCGCCAGCAGCTCCACTGTCAGGGGCTCTGGAAACACCATATATTTT
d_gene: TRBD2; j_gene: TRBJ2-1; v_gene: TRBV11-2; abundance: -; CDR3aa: CASSLPAGLAGGSEQFF; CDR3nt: TGTGCCAGCAGCTTACCGGCCGGACTAGCGGGAGGATCTGAGCAGTTCTTC
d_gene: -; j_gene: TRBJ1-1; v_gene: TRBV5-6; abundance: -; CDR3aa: CASSYPGDTEAFF; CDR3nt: TGTGCCAGCAGCTATCCGGGAGACACTGAAGCTTTCTTT
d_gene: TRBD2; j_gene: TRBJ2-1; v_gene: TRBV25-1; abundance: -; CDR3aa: CASSAAGGPYYNEQFF; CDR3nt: TGTGCCAGCAGTGCAGCGGGAGGGCCGTACTACAATGAGCAGTTCTTC
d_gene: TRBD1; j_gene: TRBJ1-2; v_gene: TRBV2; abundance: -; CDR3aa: CASGGQSNYGYTF; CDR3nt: TGTGCCAGCGGGGGACAGTCCAACTATGGCTACACCTTC
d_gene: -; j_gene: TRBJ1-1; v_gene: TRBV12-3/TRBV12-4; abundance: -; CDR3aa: CASRTGNTEAFF; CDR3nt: TGTGCCAGCAGAACAGGGAACACTGAAGCTTTCTTT
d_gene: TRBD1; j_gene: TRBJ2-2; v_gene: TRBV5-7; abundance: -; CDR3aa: CASSLDRDRDLNTGELFF; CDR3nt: TGTGCCAGCAGCTTGGACCGGGACAGAGACTTGAACACCGGGGAGCTGTTTTTT
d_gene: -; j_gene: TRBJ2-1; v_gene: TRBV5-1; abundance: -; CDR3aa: CASSPSPTGGDRNEQFF; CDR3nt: TGCGCCAGCAGCCCCTCCCCGACAGGCGGTGATAGGAATGAGCAGTTCTTC
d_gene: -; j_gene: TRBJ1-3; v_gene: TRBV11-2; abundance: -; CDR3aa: CASSLWDYDTIYF; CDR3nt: TGTGCCAGCAGCTTATGGGACTACGACACCATATATTTT
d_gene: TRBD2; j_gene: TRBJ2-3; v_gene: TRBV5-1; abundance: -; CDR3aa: CASSPGGSPDTQYF; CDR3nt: TGCGCCAGCAGCCCCGGGGGGAGCCCAGATACGCAGTATTTT
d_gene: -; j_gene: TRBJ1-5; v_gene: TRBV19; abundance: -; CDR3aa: CASSMGGPFSNQPQHF; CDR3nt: TGTGCCAGTAGTATGGGGGGGCCGTTTAGCAATCAGCCCCAGCATTTT